This T cell receptor (beta chain) emerged from a study of shared T cell receptors in the human thymus (dated by TCRdb to about 2021). Turning to the overall study: The study examined how self-reactive, shared T-cell receptor alpha chains are generated in the human thymus.

Trimming leaves V shorter by 1 base and J shorter by 10 bases, with the junction holding 15 bases beyond the gene matches. Based on the germline V gene, the CDR1 and CDR2 sequences are MGHRA and YSYEKL. The CDR3 sequence holds 17 residues, the cysteine and phenylalanine included. Only the CDR3 DNA stays, 51 bases, in frame from base 1. To prepare the library, the immunoSEQ multiplex PCR assay was applied. TCRdb provides this immuneACCESS table in a form limited to in-frame rearrangements. Some clones are lacking; in checked studies, under half of them reflect an unresolved V gene, and why the rest are absent is not known. For this sample the table gives 700,000 to 750,000 clones, of which 70% to 90% were detected only once. Jointly, the top ten make up about 0.0098% of the sample. A note on this clone: What this receptor recognizes is not known. Within one base of it there is no much larger clone, and no base qualities were kept.

A further study also used this sample, focusing on human thymus T cells. That second publication adds: Donors were immunologically healthy infants undergoing open corrective cardiac surgery for congenital heart defects in Finland. Thymus tissue was obtained as surgical resects removed during corrective cardiac surgery. Usage of V and J gene segments appeared to be biased in both the thymic and the peripheral blood repertoires. The related research found that thymic TCR repertoires overlapped highly between unrelated individuals. The study described the TCR alpha and beta repertoires in about eight infant thymus samples and four matching peripheral blood samples. The infant donors were 7 to 244 days old, and the cohort included several males and two females. After being mechanically released from the tissue, thymocytes were kept at -70 degrees C in pellets of about 10-33 million cells. A QIAsymphony instrument was used to extract genomic DNA from frozen cell pellets. The immunoSEQ multiplex PCR assay was used to amplify the TCRB and TCRAD loci from a standardized amount of quality-controlled genomic DNA. The amplicons covered the V(D)J region and were long enough to include the CDR3 and to identify the V and J genes. The amplicons were sequenced on an Illumina platform via the commercial immunoSEQ service. Primer bias and sequencing errors were corrected using previously described methods, and TCRAD and TCRB definitions followed the IMGT database. immunoSEQ Analyzer 3.0 and VDJTools were used for repertoire analysis, which covered basic statistics, V/J segment usage, diversity estimates, rarefaction and pairwise overlap. Chao1, ChaoE, Efron-Thisted, Shannon and inverse Simpson indices were used to estimate diversity, which was also estimated on datasets down-sampled to the smallest sample. Repertoire overlap used strict matching of CDR3 nucleotide sequence, V gene and J gene, with Jaccard-based multidimensional scaling clustering. Thymus samples yielded on average around 810,000 unique TCRB clonotypes, compared with roughly 92,000 from blood samples.

Rearrangement joined TRBV4-1 to TRBJ1-4; a stretch of 7 junction bases matches TRBD1. Sequenced: thymocytes. The sequence was collected from a girl in the first two years of life with a congenital heart defect. Donor details come from another sample of the same person, matched by shared clones. The CDR3: CASSQVWLGQGGGKLFF. The DNA sequence is TGCGCCAGCAGCCAAGTCTGGTTGGGGCAGGGGGGAGGAAAACTGTTTTTT.